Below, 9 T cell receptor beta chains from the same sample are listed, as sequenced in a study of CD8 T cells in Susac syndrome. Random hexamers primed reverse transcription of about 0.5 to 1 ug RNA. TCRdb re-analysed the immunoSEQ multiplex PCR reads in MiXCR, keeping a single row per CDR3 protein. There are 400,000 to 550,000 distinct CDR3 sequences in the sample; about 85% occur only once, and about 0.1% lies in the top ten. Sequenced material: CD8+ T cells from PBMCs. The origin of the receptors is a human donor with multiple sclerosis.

The CDR3 DNA is TGCGCCAGCAGCCAAGTTCTAGCGGATAGCTCCTACGAGCAGTACTTC. Translated, it gives CASSQVLADSSYEQYF. The chain joins TRBV4-1 to TRBJ2-7; 7 bases agree with TRBD2. CDR3 length: 16 amino acids. J was trimmed by 0 bases and V by 1 base; bases with no gene match: 6. Germline V gives CDR1 MGHRA, CDR2 YSYEKL.

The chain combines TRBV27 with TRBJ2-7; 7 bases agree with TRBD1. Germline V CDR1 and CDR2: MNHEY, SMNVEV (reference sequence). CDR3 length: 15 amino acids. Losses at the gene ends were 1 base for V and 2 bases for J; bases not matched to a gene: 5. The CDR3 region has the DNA TGTGCCAGCAGTTTATTCGCAGGGGGTCCCTACGAGCAGTACTTC. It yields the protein CASSLFAGGPYEQYF.

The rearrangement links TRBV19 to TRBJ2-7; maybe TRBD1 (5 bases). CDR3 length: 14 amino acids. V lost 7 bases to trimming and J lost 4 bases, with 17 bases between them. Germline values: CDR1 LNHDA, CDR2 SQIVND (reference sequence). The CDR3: CASTLGQGRYEQYF. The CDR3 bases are TGTGCCAGTACCCTGGGGCAGGGAAGGTACGAGCAGTACTTC.

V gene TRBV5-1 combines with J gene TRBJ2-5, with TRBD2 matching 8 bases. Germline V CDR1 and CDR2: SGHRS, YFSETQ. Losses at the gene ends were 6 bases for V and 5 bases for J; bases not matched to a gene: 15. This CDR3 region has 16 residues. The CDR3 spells CASTGSRTSPEETQYF. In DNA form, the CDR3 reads TGCGCCAGCACTGGATCTCGGACTAGCCCTGAGGAGACCCAGTACTTC. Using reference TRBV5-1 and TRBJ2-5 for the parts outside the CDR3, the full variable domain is KAGVTQTPRYLIKTRGQQVTLSCSPISGHRSVSWYQQTPGQGLQFLFEYFSETQRNKGNFPGRFSGRQFSNSRSEMNVSTLELGDSALYLCASTGSRTSPEETQYFGPGTRLLVL.

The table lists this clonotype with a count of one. The CDR3 nucleotides are TGTGCCAGCAGCTCTCCGGAACAGGGACTATACAATGAGCAGTTCTTC. This encodes CASSSPEQGLYNEQFF. The chain employs TRBV5-4 and TRBJ2-1; D possibly corresponds to TRBD2 (7 bases). The CDR3 has 16 residues. V was shortened by 3 bases and J by 4 bases, with 17 bases between the two germline ends. Germline V gene lookup returns CDR1 SGHNT and CDR2 YYREEE (reference sequence).

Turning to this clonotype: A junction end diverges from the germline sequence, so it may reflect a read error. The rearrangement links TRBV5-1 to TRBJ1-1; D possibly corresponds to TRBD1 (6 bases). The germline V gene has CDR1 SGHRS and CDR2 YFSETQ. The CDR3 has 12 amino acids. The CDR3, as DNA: TGTGCCAGTAGGGGACAGAACACTGAAGCTTTCTTT. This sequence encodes CASRGQNTEAFF.

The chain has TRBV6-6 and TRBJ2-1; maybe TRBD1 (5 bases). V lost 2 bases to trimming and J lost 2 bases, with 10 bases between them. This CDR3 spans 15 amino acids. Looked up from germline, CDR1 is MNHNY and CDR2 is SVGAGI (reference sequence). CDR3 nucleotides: TGTGCCAGCAGTTACGTACAGGTGACCTACAATGAGCAGTTCTTC. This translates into CASSYVQVTYNEQFF.

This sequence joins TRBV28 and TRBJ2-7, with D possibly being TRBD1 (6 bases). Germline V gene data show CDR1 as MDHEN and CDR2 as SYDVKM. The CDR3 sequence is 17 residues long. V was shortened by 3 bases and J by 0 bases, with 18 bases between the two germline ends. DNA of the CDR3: TGTGCCAGCAGTTTCGCCGGTGGGACACCTTTCTCCTACGAGCAGTACTTC. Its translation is CASSFAGGTPFSYEQYF. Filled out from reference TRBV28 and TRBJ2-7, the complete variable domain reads DVKVTQSSRYLVKRTGEKVFLECVQDMDHENMFWYRQDPGLGLRLIYFSYDVKMKEKGDIPEGYSVSREKKERFSLILESASTNQTSMYLCASSFAGGTPFSYEQYFGPGTRLTVT.

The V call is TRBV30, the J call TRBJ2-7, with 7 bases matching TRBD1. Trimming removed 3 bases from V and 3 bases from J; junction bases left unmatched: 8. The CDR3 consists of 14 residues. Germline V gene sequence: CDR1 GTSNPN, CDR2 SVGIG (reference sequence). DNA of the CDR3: TGTGCCTGGAGAGACAGGGAACTTCTCTACGAGCAGTACTTC. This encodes CAWRDRELLYEQYF.